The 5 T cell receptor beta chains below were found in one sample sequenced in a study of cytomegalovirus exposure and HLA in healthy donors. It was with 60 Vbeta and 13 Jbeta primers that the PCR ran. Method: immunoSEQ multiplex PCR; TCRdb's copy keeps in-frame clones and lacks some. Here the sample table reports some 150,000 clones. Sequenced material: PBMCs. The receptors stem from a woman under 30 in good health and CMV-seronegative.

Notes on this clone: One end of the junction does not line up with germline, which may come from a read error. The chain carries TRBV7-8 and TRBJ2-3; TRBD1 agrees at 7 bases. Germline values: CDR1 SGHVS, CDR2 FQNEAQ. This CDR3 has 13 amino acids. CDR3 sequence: CTSSPPGGDTQYF. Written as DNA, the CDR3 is TGTACCAGCAGCCCTCCAGGGGGAGATACGCAGTATTTT.

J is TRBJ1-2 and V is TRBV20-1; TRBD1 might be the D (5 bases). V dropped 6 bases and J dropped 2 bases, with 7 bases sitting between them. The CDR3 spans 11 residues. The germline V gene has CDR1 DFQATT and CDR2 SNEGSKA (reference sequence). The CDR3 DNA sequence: TGCAGTGCCGCAGGGAACTATGGCTACACCTTC. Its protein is CSAAGNYGYTF.

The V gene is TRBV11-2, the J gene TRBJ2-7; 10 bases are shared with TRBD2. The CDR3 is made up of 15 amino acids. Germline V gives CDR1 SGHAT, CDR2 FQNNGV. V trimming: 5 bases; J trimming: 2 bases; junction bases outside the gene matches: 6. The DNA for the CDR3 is TGTGCCAGCAGCGCGGGACTAGCGAGCGCCTACGAGCAGTACTTC. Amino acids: CASSAGLASAYEQYF.

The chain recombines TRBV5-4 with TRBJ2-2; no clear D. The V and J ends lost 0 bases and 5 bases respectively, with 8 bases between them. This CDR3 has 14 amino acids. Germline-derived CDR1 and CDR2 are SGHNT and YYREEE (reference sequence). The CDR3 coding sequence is TGTGCCAGCAGCTTGGGAATAGCAACCGGGGAGCTGTTTTTT. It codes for CASSLGIATGELFF.

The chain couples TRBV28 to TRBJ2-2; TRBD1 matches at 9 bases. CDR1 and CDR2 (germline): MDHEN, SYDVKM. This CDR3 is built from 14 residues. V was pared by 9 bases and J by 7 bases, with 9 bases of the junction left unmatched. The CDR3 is CASGRQGGDGELFF. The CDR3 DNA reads TGTGCCAGTGGAAGACAGGGGGGTGACGGGGAGCTGTTTTTT. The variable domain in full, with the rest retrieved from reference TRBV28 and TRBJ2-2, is DVKVTQSSRYLVKRTGEKVFLECVQDMDHENMFWYRQDPGLGLRLIYFSYDVKMKEKGDIPEGYSVSREKKERFSLILESASTNQTSMYLCASGRQGGDGELFFGEGSRLTVL.